Listed below are T cell receptor beta chains from one sample, sequenced in a study of T cell responses to AZD1222 COVID-19 vaccine. Some clones are missing from TCRdb's copy, which holds only in-frame ones; the method was immunoSEQ multiplex PCR. The data contain roughly 180,000 clones, approximately 90% of them seen just once; the ten biggest clones take up approximately 1.6%. Sequenced here: peripheral blood, sampled 28 days after the second AZD1222 dose. The source is an adult who received the AZD1222 COVID-19 vaccine. Both conserved end residues are part of each CDR3. Expanded clones get a size class; other rows say once, few or many, or leave the size out.

NA	TRBV27	10	TRBJ2-7	CASMGHEQYF
NA	TRBV19	16	TRBJ1-6	CASSIVTGNDHSPLHF
NA	TRBV5-1	14	TRBJ2-7	CASSLEVSPIEQYF
NA	TRBV2	14	TRBJ1-1	CASRAQGGSTEAFF
NA	TRBV29-1	15	TRBJ1-1	CSATTTGTDNTEAFF
NA	TRBV18	15	TRBJ1-1	CASSPSTGGRTEAFF
NA	TRBV7-2	15	TRBJ2-1	CASGIGTSGGHEQFF
NA	TRBV27	16	TRBJ1-5	CASSRTTRRDNQPQHF
NA	TRBV19	13	TRBJ1-1	CASSTGGDTEAFF
NA	TRBV19	14	TRBJ2-7	CASRGGTESWEQYF
once	TRBV11-2	17	TRBJ2-1	CASSFSDLPSSYNEQFF
NA	TRBV6-5	14	TRBJ2-7	CASSYSTASYEQYF
NA	TRBV5-1	13	TRBJ1-6	CASSEEKHSPLHF
once	TRBV14	13	TRBJ2-7	CASSLRGSYEQYF
NA	TRBV27	15	TRBJ2-7	CASSQGLAGFYEQYF
NA	TRBV9	16	TRBJ2-2	CASSSGTTPGTGELFF
NA	TRBV3-1/TRBV3-2	15	TRBJ1-2	CASSHIGRRNYGYTF
NA	TRBV6-5	14	TRBJ2-2	CASRADRGAGELFF
NA	TRBV19	12	TRBJ2-5	CASNTGQETQYF
NA	TRBV9	15	TRBJ1-3	CASSQLGVSGNTIYF
few	TRBV27	18	TRBJ1-1	CASSFTTLGTIGSTEAFF
NA	TRBV29-1	15	TRBJ2-1	CSVDASGRAHNEQFF
NA	TRBV5-1	15	TRBJ2-3	CASSLGTGGEDTQYF
NA	TRBV7-9	11	TRBJ2-1	CASSRGWEQFF
NA	TRBV3-1/TRBV3-2	17	TRBJ2-4	CASSHWTTGSAKNIQYF
NA	TRBV11-2	16	TRBJ1-2	CASSLDTRGPFYGYTF
NA	TRBV9	16	TRBJ1-3	CASSVAPLSSGNTIYF
NA	TRBV3-1/TRBV3-2	15	TRBJ2-5	CASSQGLARQETQYF
few	TRBV7-2	18	TRBJ2-3	CASSFIVSGGTSTDTQYF
NA	TRBV7-8	15	TRBJ1-5	CASSSGTGVEQPQHF
NA	TRBV3-1/TRBV3-2	13	TRBJ1-4	CASSPQGGGKLFF
NA	TRBV7-9	14	TRBJ1-6	CASSLEISDSPLHF
NA	TRBV9	14	TRBJ1-4	CASSDSGDKEKLFF
NA	TRBV4-1	15	TRBJ2-3	CASSQWDEEGDTQYF
NA	TRBV7-6	16	TRBJ2-3	CASSLGLVEGQDTQYF
NA	TRBV18	15	TRBJ2-1	CASSPPATGIQEQFF
NA	TRBV6-5	12	TRBJ1-2	CASSYHNGGYTF
NA	TRBV2	13	TRBJ1-3	CASAQESGNTIYF
NA	TRBV27	15	TRBJ1-1	CASNRQGAMNTEAFF
NA	TRBV4-1	18	TRBJ2-5	CASSQELLLAGAQETQYF
NA	TRBV7-9	14	TRBJ1-4	CATLSQGGSEKLFF
NA	TRBV6-5	13	TRBJ2-7	CASRGQGHYEQYF
NA	TRBV18	15	TRBJ2-7	CASSPTKGHTYEQYF
NA	TRBV5-5	11	TRBJ1-2	CASSFEYGYTF
NA	TRBV11-2	15	TRBJ1-6	CASTRRLGPTSPLHF
NA	TRBV5-4	12	TRBJ1-1	CASSRINTEAFF
NA	TRBV6-5	14	TRBJ1-5	CASSRQDNNQPQHF
NA	TRBV20-1	15	TRBJ1-3	CSASLVQGFGNTIYF
NA	TRBV5-8	17	TRBJ1-2	CASSLVVGVGANYGYTF
once	TRBV15	14	TRBJ1-4	CATSRDVNNEKLFF
NA	TRBV5-1	14	TRBJ2-2	CASSQDRGAGELFF
NA	TRBV13	16	TRBJ2-3	CASSSTSGRRQDTQYF
NA	TRBV11-2	14	TRBJ1-5	CASSLDRGGQPQHF
NA	TRBV28	17	TRBJ2-7	CASSLRPGLVAAYEQYF
NA	TRBV19	16	TRBJ1-5	CASSIYRGNSNQPQHF
NA	TRBV5-1	14	TRBJ2-5	CASSLEPSKETQYF
NA	TRBV6-1	16	TRBJ1-5	CASSEALLISNQPQHF
once	TRBV7-2	16	TRBJ2-7	CASSPSPSGSLGEQYF